The entry below gives a single T cell receptor (beta chain) sequence along with its context. This clonotype occurred many times. Its antigen target is currently unknown. The junction shows a germline mismatch at one end, possibly a read error. CDR1 and CDR2 are drawn from the germline V gene: SGHVS, FNYEAQ. The CDR3, from cysteine to phenylalanine, totals 16 residues. Just the 48-base CDR3 DNA is kept, in frame starting at base 1. This sample was included in a study of regulatory T cells in long-lasting Graves disease (dated by TCRdb to 2020 to 2022). As for the study more broadly: In the newly diagnosed Graves' disease group, patients had been taking antithyroid drugs for less than 3 months. Peripheral blood TCR sequencing and RNA sequencing compared persistent Graves' disease patients with newly diagnosed Graves' disease patients. The study was conducted in China and was registered as a clinical trial. A total of about 33 samples underwent TCR sequencing, from around 13 patients with persistent Graves' disease and approximately 20 patients with newly diagnosed Graves' disease.

Preparation of the library involved multiplex PCR. Sequencing used an Illumina HiSeq 4000. iRepertoire HTBI primers and Arm-PCR amplification of CDR3 regions were used to construct TCR beta libraries. Gel purification was performed on PCR products prior to sequencing. The source study handled its data this way. Across samples, 60 to 75 TRBV and 14 TRBJ segments were identified and used for gene usage analysis of CDR3 amino acid clonotypes. Filtered high-quality paired reads were merged into contigs using COPE and FqMerger. BLAST was used to align contigs to the IMGT TRBV, TRBD and TRBJ reference genes, and CDR3 was defined following IMGT. Clonotypes above 0.1% frequency were classified as highly expanded clones. Shannon entropy was used to measure repertoire diversity, and the Gini coefficient was used to measure V-J evenness. A clonotype was considered public if more than one individual shared it. Clones were called with MiXCR by TCRdb after fastp trimmed the public reads at Q25, and only in-frame beta chains were retained. Rows matching on CDR3 protein sequence are summarized as one entry with the most common DNA and genes. TCRdb, rather than the study authors, made the V and J calls. The table for this sample lists roughly 250,000 distinct CDR3 sequences; 15% to 20% of them were counted only once. The ten biggest clones cover approximately 14% of the sample.

General conclusions and limits of the study: Because the primary lesion, thyroid tissue, could not be accessed, the study looked at peripheral blood alone. Compared with newly diagnosed patients, patients with persistent Graves' disease had lower TCR Shannon entropy and fewer highly expanded clones, which suggests clonal expansion. TRBV28, TRBJ1-2 and TRBJ2-5 were preferentially used in persistent disease, while TRBV20-1 and TRBJ2-1 were favored in newly diagnosed disease. Sequencing and analysis were limited to the TCR beta chain. Persistent patients shared more public clonotypes among themselves (around 2,700) than newly diagnosed patients did (approximately 870). The authors acknowledged the small sample size as a limitation that may reduce accuracy.

What this sample's time point label stands for: newly diagnosed GD, antithyroid drugs for less than 3 months. For both TCR sequencing and RNA sequencing, RNA was extracted from PBMCs in TRIzol. Graves' disease was diagnosed according to American Thyroid Association guidelines. Patients for the study were recruited at an endocrinology department in Xi'an, China. Each patient gave 9 to 10 milliliters of peripheral blood, collected in an EDTA anticoagulant tube. Ficoll Paque Plus density gradient separation was used to isolate PBMCs, and no additional T cell sorting was done. RNA quality was checked with an Agilent 2100 Bioanalyzer and agarose gel, and concentration with a NanoDrop 2000. These data were likewise used in another study, on T cells in Graves' hyperthyroidism and ophthalmopathy. Reported in the second study: Graves' hyperthyroidism was defined as stable when no progression to ophthalmopathy occurred over 18 months of follow-up. Hyperthyroidism patients were newly diagnosed, with disease duration under 2 months, and aged 18 to 65 years. Exclusion was applied to patients with uncontrolled infections, other autoimmune diseases, pregnancy or lactation. Diagnoses were established on the basis of clinical symptoms, serum thyroxine and TRAb, thyroid ultrasound, and orbital computed tomography. The first round of RT-PCR for the TCR CDR3 was performed with the HTBI primer set and the Qiagen OneStep RT-PCR kit. Blood samples also contained most of the expanded thyroid clonotypes (frequency above 0.001), which suggests that blood repertoires may reflect thyroid immune responses. In cross-validation, a model built on a 13 V-J signature told ophthalmopathy apart from stable hyperthyroidism with 87.88% sensitivity and 81% to 82% specificity, and in testing the same model reached 80%/75%. In validation, the model predicted progression to ophthalmopathy with approximately 69% sensitivity and 72% to 85% specificity, a median of around six months before onset. A discovery cohort of about 100 patients, roughly 45 with Graves' ophthalmopathy and approximately 55 with stable Graves' hyperthyroidism, was used to find distinguishing TCR V-J signatures. Prospective prediction of ophthalmopathy was tested in an independent validation cohort consisting of about 20 hyperthyroidism patients and about 17 patients who later progressed to ophthalmopathy. The approximately 97 discovery patients were randomly divided into training and test sets at a 7:3 ratio. In addition, the study compared T-cell repertoires in thyroid tissue and in blood from roughly six Graves' hyperthyroidism patients. Once sampling was done, hyperthyroidism patients were given methimazole at a starting dose of 30 mg daily, whereas ophthalmopathy patients were given high-dose intravenous methylprednisolone. A second multiplex PCR round built the libraries, followed by size selection and purification. Paired-end sequencing of the libraries was performed with 100 bp reads on an Illumina HiSeq2000. SOAPnuke was used to process the raw data, throwing out any read that contained adapters or uncalled bases, had a mean Phred below 15, or lacked an exact constant-primer or identifier match. High-quality paired reads were merged using COPE v1.2.5, and each unique nucleotide sequence was defined as a clonotype. MiTCR v1.1 was used to align the clonotypes against IMGT TRBV, TRBD and TRBJ reference segments. The analysis included only V-J combinations with a frequency above 0.0001, which together covered about 99% of the repertoires. The TCS score was defined as the ratio of F50 (clonal expansion) to E x V (chaos), calculated using BLOSUM62-based TCRdist between CDR3 peptides within each V-J. Welch's t-statistics and random forest reduced around 520 V-J features to under 15, which were used in a naive Bayes classifier (R e1071). No statistical method was used to fix the sample size in advance, and group allocation was not hidden from the investigators. The paper reports TCR Vbeta CDR3 sequencing of approximately 130 peripheral blood samples: 43 ophthalmopathy, roughly 74 hyperthyroidism and around 17 progressor patients.

The TCR originated in a woman between 25 and 40 years old with Graves disease. Donor details come from another sample of the same person, matched by shared clones. The rearranged chain carries TRBV7-6 and TRBJ1-1; 9 central bases correspond to TRBD1. Specimen: peripheral blood mononuclear cells (PBMCs), collected at new diagnosis, from a patient treated with antithyroid drugs. The DNA sequence is TGTGTCAGCAGCTTAGCGTCAGGGACAGGGAAAACTGAAGCTTTCTTT. This is translated as CVSSLASGTGKTEAFF.